This TCR beta chain originates from a study of T cells in Graves' hyperthyroidism and ophthalmopathy. Points from the study as a whole: Ophthalmopathy was identified by the model a median 6.5 months ahead of onset. Most thyroid clonotypes with frequency above 0.001 were detected in blood.

Template material for amplifying TCR beta CDR3 regions consisted of RNA transcripts. With the HTBI primer set, the TCR CDR3 went through a first round of RT-PCR. MiXCR, applied by TCRdb to the multiplex PCR reads, yields one record per CDR3 protein. The table lists more than 50,000 distinct CDR3 sequences, around 50% of them singletons, with 2.5% to 3.5% in the top ten. This clonotype was observed at least ten times. Its antigen is unidentified. On the basis of clinical symptoms, serum thyroxine and TRAb, thyroid ultrasound and orbital computed tomography, diagnoses were made. It was 10 ml of fresh peripheral blood that supplied the PBMCs. With 5 bases clipped from V and 5 bases from J, the junction kept 6 bases outside the gene matches. There are 13 residues in the CDR3. Germline V CDR1 and CDR2: GTSNPN, SVGIG (reference sequence).

The V gene is TRBV30, the J gene TRBJ2-1; 7 bases align to TRBD2. Sample: blood. This TCR derives from a woman aged 60-75 years with Graves' ophthalmopathy. The CDR3 is CAWVTSADNEQFF. CDR3 bases: TGTGCCTGGGTTACTAGCGCTGACAATGAGCAGTTCTTC.